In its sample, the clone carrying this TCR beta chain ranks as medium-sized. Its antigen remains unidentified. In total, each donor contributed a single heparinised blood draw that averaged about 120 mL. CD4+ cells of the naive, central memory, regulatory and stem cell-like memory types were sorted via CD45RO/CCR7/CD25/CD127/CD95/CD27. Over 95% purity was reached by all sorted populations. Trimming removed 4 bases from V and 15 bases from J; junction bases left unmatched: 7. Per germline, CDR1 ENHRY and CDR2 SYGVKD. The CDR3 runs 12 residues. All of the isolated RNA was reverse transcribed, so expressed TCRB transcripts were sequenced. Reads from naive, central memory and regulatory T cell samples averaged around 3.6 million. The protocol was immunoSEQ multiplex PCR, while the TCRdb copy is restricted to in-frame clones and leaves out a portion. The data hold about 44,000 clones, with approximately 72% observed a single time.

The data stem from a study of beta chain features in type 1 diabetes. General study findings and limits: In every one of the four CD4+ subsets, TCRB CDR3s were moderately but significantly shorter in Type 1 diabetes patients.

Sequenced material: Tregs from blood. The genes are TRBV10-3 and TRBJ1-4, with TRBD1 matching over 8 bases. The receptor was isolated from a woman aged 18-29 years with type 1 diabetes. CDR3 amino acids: CAISAPTGEMFF. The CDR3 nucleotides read TGTGCCATCAGTGCCCCGACAGGGGAGATGTTTTTT.